Listed here are 16 T cell receptor beta chains from one sample, sequenced in a study of response to subunit inactivated influenza vaccine. MiXCR was run by TCRdb on the RT-PCR reads, yielding one entry per CDR3 protein. The table includes about 570,000 distinct CDR3 sequences, 11% detected once. Separately, the same data were catalogued under a study of T cells expressing NK-cell markers. That work contributes: Generation of TCR beta cDNA was performed by 5'RACE template switching incorporating UMIs.

This specimen was PBMCs from blood, taken on the day of vaccination. These TCRs come from a man aged 45-60 years who received an inactivated influenza vaccine.

This clonotype has a handful of counts. Here the CDR3 DNA reads TGTGCCAGCAGTTACGGATCGACAGGCGGGGAGCAGTACTTC. This translates into CASSYGSTGGEQYF. This rearrangement joins TRBV6-5 to TRBJ2-7, with D tentatively TRBD1 (6 bases). V lost 2 bases and J lost 7, with 15 bases in between. This CDR3 region has 14 residues. The V gene's germline CDR1 is MNHEY and CDR2 SVGAGI.

This CDR3 is CASRTAGTGVYNEQFF. DNA for the CDR3: TGTGCCAGCAGGACCGCCGGGACAGGGGTCTACAATGAGCAGTTCTTC. This chain connects TRBV3-1 to TRBJ2-1, with 10 positions matching TRBD1. V gave up 6 bases and J gave up 3 bases; unmatched junction bases: 8. Germline values: CDR1 LGHDT, CDR2 YNNKEL (reference sequence). This CDR3 comprises 16 residues.

The chain has TRBV28 and TRBJ2-2, with D possibly matching TRBD1 (5 bases). The CDR3 length is 12 residues. Germline lookup yields CDR1 MDHEN and CDR2 SYDVKM. V lost 6 bases to trimming and J lost 7 bases, with 9 bases between them. CDR3 sequence: CASRQGYGELFF. The CDR3 DNA sequence: TGTGCCAGCAGGCAGGGATACGGGGAGCTGTTTTTT.

V is TRBV4-3 and J is TRBJ2-3; possibly TRBD2 for D (5 bases). The length of the CDR3 is 14 residues. Germline CDR1 reads LGHNA; CDR2 reads YSLEER. Trimming removed 0 bases from V and 4 bases from J, with 8 bases in between. In DNA form, the CDR3 reads TGCGCCAGCAGCCAAGAATGGCGGGCAGATACGCAGTATTTT. Translating it yields CASSQEWRADTQYF.

The CDR3 DNA reads TGTGCCAGCTCACACAACCGGGACATAAGCACAGATACGCAGTATTTT. Protein: CASSHNRDISTDTQYF. This chain connects TRBV18 to TRBJ2-3; possibly TRBD1 for D (6 bases). The CDR3 has 16 amino acids. CDR1 and CDR2 (germline): KGHSH, LQKENI. Trimming pared 4 bases from V and 0 bases from J, leaving 14 bases between. Looking up the rest from reference TRBV18 and TRBJ2-3 gives the full variable domain: NAGVMQNPRHLVRRRGQEARLRCSPMKGHSHVYWYRQLPEEGLKFMVYLQKENIIDESGMPKERFSAEFPKEGPSILRIQQVVRGDSAAYFCASSHNRDISTDTQYFGPGTRLTVL.

This clonotype has only a few counts. The chain is built from TRBV30 and TRBJ2-7, with a tentative D call TRBD2 (5 bases). The V end lost 3 bases, the J end lost 6 bases, and 12 bases lay between the germline ends. The CDR3 has 12 amino acids. Per germline, CDR1 GTSNPN and CDR2 SVGIG (reference sequence). In DNA, the CDR3 is TGTGCCTGGAGCCCAGAAAGCGGCGAGCAGTACTTC. Its translation is CAWSPESGEQYF.

The CDR3, as DNA: TGCGCCAGCAGCCAAGGAGATTGGACAGGGACAGATACGCAGTATTTT. Translation gives CASSQGDWTGTDTQYF. The chain employs TRBV4-1 and TRBJ2-3; 8 bases align to TRBD1. The length of the CDR3 is 16 residues. CDR1 and CDR2 from the germline V gene are MGHRA and YSYEKL. Losses at the gene ends were 1 base for V and 3 bases for J; bases not matched to a gene: 6.

The chain links TRBV6-5 to TRBJ2-7; D remains ambiguous. CDR1 is MNHEY, CDR2 SVGAGI, per germline. The V end lost 2 bases, the J end lost 1 base, and 9 bases lay between the germline ends. This CDR3 region has 14 residues. The CDR3 region has the DNA TGTGCCAGCAGTTACCATAGCCAGTCCTACGAGCAGTACTTC. Translation: CASSYHSQSYEQYF.

This clonotype has a count of ten or more. The chain is built from TRBV6-1 and TRBJ2-5; 8 bases match TRBD1. This CDR3 is 15 amino acids long. The germline V gene has CDR1 MNHNS and CDR2 SASEGT. V gave up 7 bases and J gave up 4 bases; unmatched junction bases: 11. The CDR3 nucleotides are TGTGCCAGCATAGGGACAGGTGGTTCGGGAGAGACCCAGTACTTC. Translating it yields CASIGTGGSGETQYF.

This clonotype was observed a few times. The chain uses TRBV5-6 and TRBJ2-7, with a possible D match to TRBD1 (6 bases). CDR3 size: 14 residues. In germline, CDR1 is SGHDT, CDR2 YYEEEE. V shed 4 bases and J shed 0 bases, with 11 bases lying between them. CDR3 nucleotides: TGTGCCAGCAGCCAGGGGACCATCTCCTACGAGCAGTACTTC. It specifies CASSQGTISYEQYF.

CDR3 loop: CASGGEGLEADTQYF. The DNA of the CDR3 is TGTGCCAGCGGGGGTGAGGGCTTGGAGGCAGATACGCAGTATTTT. The chain combines TRBV12-3 or TRBV12-4 with TRBJ2-3; D is tentatively TRBD1 or TRBD2 (5 bases each). V shed 8 bases and J shed 4 bases, with 19 bases lying between them. The CDR3 runs 15 residues.

V is TRBV2 and J is TRBJ2-1, with 14 bases aligning to TRBD2. The CDR3 totals 15 residues. From germline, CDR1 is SNHLY and CDR2 FYNNEI. The junction had 4 bases not matched to a gene; V was cut back by 5 bases and J by 7 bases. This CDR3 is CASSRLAGGRNEQFF. DNA for the CDR3: TGTGCCAGCAGTCGACTAGCGGGGGGGAGAAATGAGCAGTTCTTC.

The V call is TRBV11-3, the J call TRBJ2-1; either TRBD1 or TRBD2 may fit D (6 bases each). Germline V gene lookup returns CDR1 SGHNT and CDR2 YENEEA. The CDR3 is made up of 14 amino acids. V was trimmed by 4 bases and J by 12 bases, leaving 19 bases between them. The CDR3 reads CASSSTGGLGGQFF. As DNA, the CDR3 is TGTGCCAGCAGCTCGACAGGCGGATTGGGGGGGCAGTTCTTC.

The CDR3 nucleotides are TGCAGTGCTAGCCGCTTTGGAGGACGGTGCTCCTACGAGCAGTACTTC. Translation gives CSASRFGGRCSYEQYF. V gene TRBV20-1 combines with J gene TRBJ2-7, with D perhaps TRBD2 (5 bases). Between the trimmed V and J ends, which lost 3 bases and 0 bases, there was a span of 18 bases. This CDR3 has 16 amino acids. Germline V gene data show CDR1 as DFQATT and CDR2 as SNEGSKA (reference sequence).

This chain's CDR3 is CSAFGGGYNSPLHF. The CDR3 DNA is TGCAGTGCTTTCGGGGGGGGCTATAATTCACCCCTCCACTTT. The chain links TRBV20-1 to TRBJ1-6; weak D call: TRBD1 (5 bases). Deletions cut 5 bases from V and 3 bases from J, with 11 bases between. Germline V gene sequence: CDR1 DFQATT, CDR2 SNEGSKA (reference sequence). The CDR3 is 14 residues long.

The chain is built from TRBV29-1 and TRBJ2-3; D gene unclear. Per the germline V gene, CDR1 is SQVTM and CDR2 is ANQGSEA. Trimming removed 0 bases at V and 6 bases at J, with 13 bases between. There are 14 residues in the CDR3. The CDR3 DNA is TGCAGCGTTGAAGATGATACCCACACGGATACGCAGTATTTT. Translating gives CSVEDDTHTDTQYF.